This T cell receptor (beta chain) was profiled in a study of blood T cell repertoires in COVID-19. As originally analysed: For nucleated cells, counts were estimated from reference gene primer amplification. Repertoires were generated with immunoSEQ multiplex PCR, while TCRdb's copy carries only in-frame clones and drops some. The V and J calls and the clone size are those of that table, but D and trimming were determined from the DNA. The table includes around 300,000 clones, about 88% detected once. Trimming removed 0 bases at V and 5 bases at J, with 11 bases between. Germline CDR1 KGHSH, CDR2 LQKENI. This CDR3 comprises 15 residues.

The sequence came from a woman aged 60-70 years in a cohort exposed to, infected with or recovered from COVID-19 (not recorded which). This chain uses TRBV18 with TRBJ2-1; D is uncertain. The sequenced material came from PBMCs or T cells enriched from blood (not recorded which). The chain's CDR3 is CASSPPSRGNNEQFF. As DNA, the CDR3 is TGTGCCAGCTCACCACCGTCGCGCGGCAACAATGAGCAGTTCTTC.